This T cell receptor beta chain was identified during a study of early T cells in non-severe SARS-CoV-2 infection. About the study: Sequenced material consisted of bulk RNA (from unsorted whole blood), and chains were unpaired. Whole-study findings and limits: Clonotype matching in VDJdb favored anti-spike CD8 responses and did not capture private and CD4 specificities.

CDR3 size: 12 residues. The V end lost 1 base, the J end lost 10 bases, and 11 bases lay between the germline ends. The germline CDR1 and CDR2 sequences are SQVTM and ANQGSEA. Comments on this clonotype: Its target is unknown.

Separate cDNA molecules each had unique molecular identifiers attached to them. MiXCR was run by TCRdb on the 5' RACE reads, yielding one entry per CDR3 protein. The sample has tens of thousands of distinct CDR3 sequences, approximately 12% seen once. The sequence derives from an adult who was a healthcare worker with PCR-confirmed SARS-CoV-2 infection or an uninfected control (not recorded which). The donor label of this sample is uncertain. The chain links TRBV29-1 to TRBJ2-1; D could derive from TRBD1 or TRBD2 (5 bases each). Source: whole blood, taken at baseline. CDR3 coding DNA: TGCAGCGTTGAAGGGGGGTCCTGGGAGCAGTTCTTC. It encodes CSVEGGSWEQFF.